This T cell receptor (beta chain) was found in a study of T cells in localized non-small cell lung cancer. This clone has a single count. Antigen: not known. Sequenced by immunoSEQ multiplex PCR; TCRdb stores in-frame clones only, minus some. Among over 20,000 clones, 92% were seen once, and the ten largest hold roughly 15%. General study results and limits: Sequencing was restricted to one tumor region; therefore, heterogeneity remains possible. Median about 58 top-100 tumor clones were shared with paired adjacent lung.

This CDR3 is built from 14 residues. Looked up from germline, CDR1 is SGHTA and CDR2 is FQGNSA. The V segment lost 3 bases and the J segment 0 bases; nucleotides outside the gene matches: 2. The receptor comes from a man between 40 and 70 years old with stage III squamous cell lung carcinoma. This chain uses TRBV7-2 with TRBJ2-7; 7 nucleotides line up with TRBD1. The specimen comprised peripheral blood, sampled before any cancer treatment. CDR3 in amino acids: CASSFGTASYEQYF. The DNA for the CDR3 is TGTGCCAGCAGCTTCGGGACAGCCTCCTACGAGCAGTACTTC. Supplemented by reference TRBV7-2 and TRBJ2-7, the full variable domain reads GAGVSQSPSNKVTEKGKDVELRCDPISGHTALYWYRQSLGQGLEFLIYFQGNSAPDKSGLPSDRFSAERTGGSVSTLTIQRTQQEDSAVYLCASSFGTASYEQYFGPGTRLTVT.